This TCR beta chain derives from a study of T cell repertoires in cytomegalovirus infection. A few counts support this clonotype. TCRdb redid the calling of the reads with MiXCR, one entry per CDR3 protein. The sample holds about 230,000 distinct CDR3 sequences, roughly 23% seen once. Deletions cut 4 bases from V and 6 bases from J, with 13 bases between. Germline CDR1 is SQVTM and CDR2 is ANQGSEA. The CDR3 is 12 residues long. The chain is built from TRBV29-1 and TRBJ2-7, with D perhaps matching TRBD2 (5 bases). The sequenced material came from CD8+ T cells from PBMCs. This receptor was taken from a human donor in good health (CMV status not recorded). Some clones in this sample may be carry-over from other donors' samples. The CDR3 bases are TGCAGCGTTGTTGGAGGACCTGGCGAGCAGTACTTC. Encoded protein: CSVVGGPGEQYF.